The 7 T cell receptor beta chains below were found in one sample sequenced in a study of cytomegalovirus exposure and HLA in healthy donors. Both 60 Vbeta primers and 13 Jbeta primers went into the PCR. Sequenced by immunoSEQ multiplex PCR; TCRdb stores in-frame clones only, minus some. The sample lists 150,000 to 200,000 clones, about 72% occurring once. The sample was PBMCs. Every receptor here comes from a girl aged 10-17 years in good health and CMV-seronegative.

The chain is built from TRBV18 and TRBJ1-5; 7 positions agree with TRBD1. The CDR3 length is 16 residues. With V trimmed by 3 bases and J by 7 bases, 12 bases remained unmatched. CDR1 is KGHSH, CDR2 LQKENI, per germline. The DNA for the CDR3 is TGTGCCAGCTCACCTATCAACACAGGGGTAGGCCAGCCCCAGCATTTT. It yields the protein CASSPINTGVGQPQHF.

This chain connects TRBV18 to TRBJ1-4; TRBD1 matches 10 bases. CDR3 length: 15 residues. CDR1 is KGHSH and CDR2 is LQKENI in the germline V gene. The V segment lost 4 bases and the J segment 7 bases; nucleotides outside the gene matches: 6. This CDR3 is CASSLPRDRGEKLFF. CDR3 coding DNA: TGTGCCAGCTCACTTCCCCGGGACAGGGGTGAAAAACTGTTTTTT.

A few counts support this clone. The CDR3 protein is CASSQSGGNYGYTF. For the CDR3, the DNA is TGTGCCAGCAGCCAGTCAGGGGGAAACTATGGCTACACCTTC. The chain combines TRBV4-2 with TRBJ1-2; 7 bases map to TRBD1. Germline loops: CDR1 LGHNA, CDR2 YNFKEQ. Germline trimming cut 3 bases from V and 2 bases from J; bases unmatched to any gene: 3. The CDR3 is 14 amino acids.

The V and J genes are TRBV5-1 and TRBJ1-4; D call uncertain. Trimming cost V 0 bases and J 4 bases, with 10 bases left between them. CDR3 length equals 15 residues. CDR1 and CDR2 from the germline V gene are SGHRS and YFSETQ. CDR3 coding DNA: TGCGCCAGCAGCTTGGTAGCGGACGGTAATGAAAAACTGTTTTTT. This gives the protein CASSLVADGNEKLFF.

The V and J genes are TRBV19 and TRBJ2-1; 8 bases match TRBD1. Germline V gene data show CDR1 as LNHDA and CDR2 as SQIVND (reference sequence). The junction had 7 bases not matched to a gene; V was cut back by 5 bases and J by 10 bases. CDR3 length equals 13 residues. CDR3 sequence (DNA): TGTGCCAGTAGTGCCGGACAGGGTTGGGAGCAGTTCTTC. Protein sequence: CASSAGQGWEQFF. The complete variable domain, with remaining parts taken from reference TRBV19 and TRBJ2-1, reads DGGITQSPKYLFRKEGQNVTLSCEQNLNHDAMYWYRQDPGQGLRLIYYSQIVNDFQKGDIAEGYSVSREKKESFPLTVTSAQKNPTAFYLCASSAGQGWEQFFGPGTRLTVL.

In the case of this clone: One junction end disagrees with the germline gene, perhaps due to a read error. DNA for the CDR3: TGTGCCAGCACCGTAGGGGACAGGGGTCTTAACTATGGCTACACCTTC. Translated, it gives CASTVGDRGLNYGYTF. This chain uses TRBV9 with TRBJ1-2; the match to TRBD1 covers 10 bases. Germline V CDR1 and CDR2: SGDLS, YYNGEE. This CDR3 region has 16 residues.

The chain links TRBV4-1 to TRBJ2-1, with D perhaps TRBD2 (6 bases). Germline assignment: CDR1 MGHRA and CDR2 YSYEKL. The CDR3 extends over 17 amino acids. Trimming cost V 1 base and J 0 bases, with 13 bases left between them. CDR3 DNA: TGCGCCAGCAGCCAAGTGGGCGGGGTGAGCTCCTACAATGAGCAGTTCTTC. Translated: CASSQVGGVSSYNEQFF.